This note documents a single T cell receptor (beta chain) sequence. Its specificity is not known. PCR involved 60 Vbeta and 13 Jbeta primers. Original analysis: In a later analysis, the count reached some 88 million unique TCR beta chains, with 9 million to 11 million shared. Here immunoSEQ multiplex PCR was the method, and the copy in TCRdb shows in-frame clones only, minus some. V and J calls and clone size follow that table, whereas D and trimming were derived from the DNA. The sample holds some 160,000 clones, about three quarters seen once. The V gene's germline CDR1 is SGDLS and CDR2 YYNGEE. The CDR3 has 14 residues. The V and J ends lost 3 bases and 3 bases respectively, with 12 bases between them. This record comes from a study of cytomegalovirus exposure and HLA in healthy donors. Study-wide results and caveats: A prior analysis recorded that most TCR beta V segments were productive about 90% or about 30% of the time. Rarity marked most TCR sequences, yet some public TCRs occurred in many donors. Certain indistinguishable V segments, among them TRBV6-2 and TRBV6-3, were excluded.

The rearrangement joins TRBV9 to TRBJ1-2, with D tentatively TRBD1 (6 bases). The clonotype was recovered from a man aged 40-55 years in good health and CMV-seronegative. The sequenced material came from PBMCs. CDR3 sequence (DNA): TGTGCCAGCAGCGAACAGGGTAAAGACTATGGCTACACCTTC. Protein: CASSEQGKDYGYTF.